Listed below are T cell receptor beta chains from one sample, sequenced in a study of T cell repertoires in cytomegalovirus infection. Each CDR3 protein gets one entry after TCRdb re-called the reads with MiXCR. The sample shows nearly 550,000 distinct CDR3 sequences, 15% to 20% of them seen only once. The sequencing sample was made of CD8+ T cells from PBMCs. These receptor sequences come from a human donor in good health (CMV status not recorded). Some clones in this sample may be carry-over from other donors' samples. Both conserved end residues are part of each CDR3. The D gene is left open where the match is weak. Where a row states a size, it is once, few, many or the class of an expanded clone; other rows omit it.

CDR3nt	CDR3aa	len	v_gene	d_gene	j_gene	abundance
TGTGCCAGCAGCCAAGATGGAGCGGGAGGGCGCAGAGAGCAGTTCTTC	CASSQDGAGGRREQFF	16	TRBV14	TRBD2	TRBJ2-1	-
TGTGCAAGCCGGACCACACAGGGGCGGGCTCACCATGACTATGGCTACACCTTC	CASRTTQGRAHHDYGYTF	18	TRBV12-3/TRBV12-4	TRBD1	TRBJ1-2	once
TGTGCCAGCAGCCGGCCAACAGGGATCACTGAAGCTTTCTTT	CASSRPTGITEAFF	14	TRBV7-9	-	TRBJ1-1	many
TGTGCCAGCAGCTATGGGGTCATGTATGGCTACACCTTC	CASSYGVMYGYTF	13	TRBV5-4	-	TRBJ1-2	few
TGTGCCAGTAGTGCGCGCAGGGGGGCGAGGACTGAAGCTTTCTTT	CASSARRGARTEAFF	15	TRBV19	TRBD1	TRBJ1-1	few
TGTGCCAGCAGCTTGGGACGGGGGGGCCGAAATGAGCAGTTCTTC	CASSLGRGGRNEQFF	15	TRBV7-9	TRBD2	TRBJ2-1	many
TGTGCCAGCAGTGGACGGGCTTCTCAGAGAGCTGAAGCTTTCTTT	CASSGRASQRAEAFF	15	TRBV27	-	TRBJ1-1	few
TGTGCCAGCAGCTTCAACTTGAATAGGGGCACCTACAATGAGCAGTTCTTC	CASSFNLNRGTYNEQFF	17	TRBV7-9	-	TRBJ2-1	few
TGCAGTGCTTCCCGAGATTCCGATGAGCAGTTCTTC	CSASRDSDEQFF	12	TRBV20-1	-	TRBJ2-1	-
TGTGCCAGTAGTATCGGACTAGCGGATAATGAGCAGTTCTTC	CASSIGLADNEQFF	14	TRBV19	TRBD2	TRBJ2-1	few
TGTGCCAGCAAGAGCGGGGGGGATAGGGACCAGTACTTC	CASKSGGDRDQYF	13	TRBV3-1	TRBD2	TRBJ2-5	-
TGTGCCAGCAGCCACCGACAGAGTACCATGCAAGAGACCCAGTACTTC	CASSHRQSTMQETQYF	16	TRBV6-1	-	TRBJ2-5	many
TGTGCCAGCAGTTCGGGGGCGCGTCGGAACACCGGGGAGCTGTTTTTT	CASSSGARRNTGELFF	16	TRBV12-3/TRBV12-4	-	TRBJ2-2	-
TGTGCCACCAGCATTACTAGCGCGCCTCGGTACAATGAGCAGTTCTTC	CATSITSAPRYNEQFF	16	TRBV15	TRBD2	TRBJ2-1	-
TGTGCCAGCAGTAACAGGGTTGCTAGCACAGATACGCAGTATTTT	CASSNRVASTDTQYF	15	TRBV27	-	TRBJ2-3	many
TGTGCCAGCAGCCCAAGCGGACAGGGGGATCAGCCCCAGCATTTT	CASSPSGQGDQPQHF	15	TRBV7-9	TRBD1	TRBJ1-5	many
TGTGCCAGCATCGCCCTCAGGGGGGGGAACACTGAAGCTTTCTTT	CASIALRGGNTEAFF	15	TRBV12-3/TRBV12-4	TRBD1	TRBJ1-1	few
TGTGCCAGCAGAGAGGGGAATTCACCCCTCCACTTT	CASREGNSPLHF	12	TRBV27	-	TRBJ1-6	-
TGTGCCAGTAGTGGGGGGGGTTCACCCCTCCACTTT	CASSGGGSPLHF	12	TRBV19	-	TRBJ1-6	few
TGTGCCAGCAGTTCGGACGGTGAAGCTTTCTTT	CASSSDGEAFF	11	TRBV12-3/TRBV12-4	-	TRBJ1-1	many
TGTGCCAGTAGCGCCCGACAGAACAATCAGCCCCAGCATTTT	CASSARQNNQPQHF	14	TRBV19	-	TRBJ1-5	-
TGTGCCAGCAGCTGTGGGTCCTACAATGAGCAGTTCTTC	CASSCGSYNEQFF	13	TRBV7-4	-	TRBJ2-1	many
TGTGCCATCAGTGTCGTAGCGGGGGGCCGAGAGTACGAGCAGTACTTC	CAISVVAGGREYEQYF	16	TRBV10-3	TRBD2	TRBJ2-7	-
TGTGCCAGCAGCCAAGTCCAGCGGGGGTATGCTCCGGGGACCCAGTACTTC	CASSQVQRGYAPGTQYF	17	TRBV3-1	TRBD2	TRBJ2-5	few
TGTGCCAGCAGCTTAGAGAGGGGAAATCAGCCCCAGCATTTT	CASSLERGNQPQHF	14	TRBV7-8	-	TRBJ1-5	many
TGTGCCAGCAGCTTATGGGTGATGGGGAGTGATAATTCACCCCTCCACTTT	CASSLWVMGSDNSPLHF	17	TRBV11-2	-	TRBJ1-6	many
TGCAGCACCAGGGGTGGGAGCTCCTACAATGAGCAGTTCTTC	CSTRGGSSYNEQFF	14	TRBV29-1	-	TRBJ2-1	-
TGTGCCAGCAGCCTTGGATATGGCAGACATTCACCCCTCCACTTT	CASSLGYGRHSPLHF	15	TRBV5-6	-	TRBJ1-6	few
TGTGCCAGCAGCGTAGTAGCTGGGGACACCATATATTTT	CASSVVAGDTIYF	13	TRBV9	-	TRBJ1-3	-
TGTGCCAGCAAGGAATTGGACGGATTGTACGAGCAGTACTTC	CASKELDGLYEQYF	14	TRBV6-1	-	TRBJ2-7	-
TGTGCCAGCAGTTTATCCGGACGGACAGGGGTTGACGAGCAGTACTTC	CASSLSGRTGVDEQYF	16	TRBV12-3/TRBV12-4	TRBD1	TRBJ2-7	-
TGTGCCCGCCACCCTGTCACCGAGAACACTGAAGCTTTCTTT	CARHPVTENTEAFF	14	TRBV27	-	TRBJ1-1	-
TGTGCCAGCAGTTACCTGAGCGGAGCGACAGATACGCAGTATTTT	CASSYLSGATDTQYF	15	TRBV6-2/TRBV6-3	-	TRBJ2-3	few
TGTGCCAGCAGTGACTCCCGTTACAATGAGCAGTTCTTC	CASSDSRYNEQFF	13	TRBV6-4	-	TRBJ2-1	-
TGCAGCGTTGAAGATCAAGGGCCTGAAGCTTTCTTT	CSVEDQGPEAFF	12	TRBV29-1	-	TRBJ1-1	-
TGTGCCTGGAAGGACAGGCTGTACTATGGCTACACCTTC	CAWKDRLYYGYTF	13	TRBV30	TRBD1	TRBJ1-2	-
TGTGCCAGCAGTTGGACCCTCAGGGCTAGCGGGAACACCGGGGAGCTGTTTTTT	CASSWTLRASGNTGELFF	18	TRBV12-3/TRBV12-4	TRBD2	TRBJ2-2	-
TGTGCCAGCAGCGGGGGCCTCCAAAGCAGCAATGAGCAGTTCTTC	CASSGGLQSSNEQFF	15	TRBV9	-	TRBJ2-1	-
TGTGCCAGCAGCTTGGCGGACAGCGGCGGCACTGAAGCTTTCTTT	CASSLADSGGTEAFF	15	TRBV7-6	-	TRBJ1-1	many
TGTGCCAGCAGTTTAAAGGGCAGGACCTTGATAGAGCAGTTCTTC	CASSLKGRTLIEQFF	15	TRBV27	-	TRBJ2-1	-
TGTGCTAGTGGTTTGACACCAGGGGGGCGGACAGATACGCAGTATTTT	CASGLTPGGRTDTQYF	16	TRBV12-5	-	TRBJ2-3	many
TGTGCCAGCAGCGATACAGGGTCTGGGGCCAACGTCCTGACTTTC	CASSDTGSGANVLTF	15	TRBV7-6	-	TRBJ2-6	many
TGTGCCAGCAGCCTCTCCGGGAGGGGCAATAATGAAAAACTGTTTTTT	CASSLSGRGNNEKLFF	16	TRBV7-8	-	TRBJ1-4	many
TGTGCCAGCAGAGGGATAGACACCAATGAGCAGTTCTTC	CASRGIDTNEQFF	13	TRBV28	-	TRBJ2-1	many
TGTGCCATCGAAGGTGGACATCTGAACACTGAAGCTTTCTTT	CAIEGGHLNTEAFF	14	TRBV2	-	TRBJ1-1	few
TGTGCCAGCAGCGTAGGGGGTACAGGGGGCAGGAATGAGCAGTTCTTC	CASSVGGTGGRNEQFF	16	TRBV9	TRBD1	TRBJ2-1	-
TGTGCCAGCAGCCCAAGGGGGAGAGCTAATGAAAAACTGTTTTTT	CASSPRGRANEKLFF	15	TRBV27	-	TRBJ1-4	-
TGTGCCAGCAGCTTAGAGGGCCGGCAGTACAATCAGCCCCAGCATTTT	CASSLEGRQYNQPQHF	16	TRBV11-2	-	TRBJ1-5	many
TGTGCCAGCAGCTCCACGGGACAGACTTATGAAGGGGCAGATACGCAGTATTTT	CASSSTGQTYEGADTQYF	18	TRBV11-3	TRBD1	TRBJ2-3	many
TGTGCCACCAGCAGAGATCAAAGCCCCCTCCACTTT	CATSRDQSPLHF	12	TRBV15	-	TRBJ1-6	few
TGTGCCACCCAACAGGCCTGGGACACTGAAGCTTTCTTT	CATQQAWDTEAFF	13	TRBV24-1	-	TRBJ1-1	few
TGTGCCAGCAGCCCCCAGAGCGGGAGGGCCGGGAATGAGCAGTTCTTC	CASSPQSGRAGNEQFF	16	TRBV7-9	TRBD2	TRBJ2-1	many
TGTGCCAGCAGTGAATTTCAGGCGAACACCGGGGAGCTGTTTTTT	CASSEFQANTGELFF	15	TRBV2	-	TRBJ2-2	many